A selection of T cell receptor beta chains follows, all from one sample in a study of T cell responses to AZD1222 COVID-19 vaccine. TCRdb keeps only in-frame clones here, not all; method: immunoSEQ multiplex PCR. Here the sample spans roughly 160,000 clones, approximately 90% being singletons. The sample was peripheral blood, taken on day 0 of AZD1222 vaccination. Source of these receptors: an adult in good health. Both conserved end residues are part of each CDR3. D genes are given only for firm matches. Clone size appears in some rows only: once, few, many, or a class for an expanded clone.

- | TRBJ1-3 | TRBV27 | - | TGTGCCAGCAGTAGGGCAGGGAGCTCTGGAAACACCATATATTTT | CASSRAGSSGNTIYF
TRBD1 | TRBJ1-5 | TRBV27 | - | TGTGCCAGCAGTTTAACAGGGGGCAATCAGCCCCAGCATTTT | CASSLTGGNQPQHF
- | TRBJ2-3 | TRBV7-9 | - | TGTGCCAGCAGCCCTCTCATTGGGAGGTCCACAGATACGCAGTATTTT | CASSPLIGRSTDTQYF
TRBD1 | TRBJ1-2 | TRBV5-4 | - | TGTGCCAGCAGAGACCCCGGGACAGAATACCCTAACTATGGCTACACCTTC | CASRDPGTEYPNYGYTF
TRBD1 | TRBJ2-7 | TRBV18 | - | TGTGCCAGCTCAGGAACCGGGACAGGGGTATACGAGCAGTACTTC | CASSGTGTGVYEQYF
- | TRBJ2-7 | TRBV5-4 | few | TGTGCCAGCAGCCTGCAGTCTGGTGCCGGATTTTCCGAGCAGTACTTC | CASSLQSGAGFSEQYF
- | TRBJ2-3 | TRBV6-5 | - | TGTGCCAGCGAGGGCCCCGGCACAGATACGCAGTATTTT | CASEGPGTDTQYF
- | TRBJ2-7 | TRBV11-2 | - | TGTGCCAGCAGCTTAGGCGCAGTTTTCGACGAGCAGTACTTC | CASSLGAVFDEQYF
- | TRBJ2-7 | TRBV18 | - | TGTGCCAGCTCACTGGCCCGGGACCCTAGCTCCTACGAGCAGTACTTC | CASSLARDPSSYEQYF
- | TRBJ1-2 | TRBV27 | - | TGTGCCAGCAGCCAGAGACTTAGGGGGGCGTCCAACTATGGCTACACCTTC | CASSQRLRGASNYGYTF
TRBD2 | TRBJ2-7 | TRBV2 | - | TGTGCCAGCAAGTTAGCGGGAGGCTACGAGCAGTACTTC | CASKLAGGYEQYF
TRBD1 | TRBJ1-1 | TRBV9 | - | TGTGCCAGCAGCGACGACCTCGGAAGTAGACAGGGGAACACTGAAGCTTTCTTT | CASSDDLGSRQGNTEAFF
TRBD1 | TRBJ2-2 | TRBV5-1 | - | TGCGCCAGCAGCTTGAACGGACAGGGGACGAACACCGGGGAGCTGTTTTTT | CASSLNGQGTNTGELFF
TRBD2 | TRBJ2-1 | TRBV19 | - | TGTGCCAGTAGTATTACAGCGGGAGGAATAAATGAGCAGTTCTTC | CASSITAGGINEQFF
- | TRBJ1-5 | TRBV21-1 | - | TGTGCCAGCAGCAGCGACCAGGGGTTCCAGCATTTT | CASSSDQGFQHF
- | TRBJ1-1 | TRBV28 | - | TGTGCCAGCAGTTTAGGTCAGGCGGGCACTGAAGCTTTCTTT | CASSLGQAGTEAFF
- | TRBJ2-7 | TRBV4-3 | - | TGCGCCAGCAGCCATATAACAGGGGAGCAGTACTTC | CASSHITGEQYF
- | TRBJ2-7 | TRBV5-1 | - | TGCGCCAGAAACCAGAGGCGAAACATAGGCTCCTACGAGCAGTACTTC | CARNQRRNIGSYEQYF
- | TRBJ2-7 | TRBV11-1 | - | TGTGCCAGCAGCTTAAGCCTTAGGAGTGACGAGCAGTACTTC | CASSLSLRSDEQYF
TRBD1 | TRBJ1-6 | TRBV7-8 | - | TGTGCCAGCAGCAGAGGACAGGGAGGACCCCTCCACTTT | CASSRGQGGPLHF
- | TRBJ1-1 | TRBV6-5 | - | TGTGCCAGCACTATCAAGGGGAACACTGAAGCTTTCTTT | CASTIKGNTEAFF
- | TRBJ2-1 | TRBV7-7 | - | TGTGCCAGCAGCTTAGGACAGAACAATGAGCAGTTCTTC | CASSLGQNNEQFF
TRBD1 | TRBJ1-6 | TRBV5-4 | - | TGTGCCAGCAGCCCCCGGACAGGGGATAATTCACCCCTCCACTTT | CASSPRTGDNSPLHF
- | TRBJ2-7 | TRBV30 | - | TGTGCCTGGAGGACACAGGGGGGGTGGGAGCAGTACTTC | CAWRTQGGWEQYF
- | TRBJ2-7 | TRBV5-1 | - | TGCGCCAGCAGCTCTGGACCATTTAGCTCCTACGAGCAGTACTTC | CASSSGPFSSYEQYF
- | TRBJ1-2 | TRBV7-8 | - | TGTGCCAGCAGCTTAGCGCACAGCAACTATGGCTACACCTTC | CASSLAHSNYGYTF
- | TRBJ2-3 | TRBV15 | - | TGTGCCACCAGCAGTCCTTGGGGGCGTCTTCTATCTTTCACAGATACGCAGTATTTT | CATSSPWGRLLSFTDTQYF
TRBD1 | TRBJ2-7 | TRBV10-1 | - | TGCGCCAGCAGTGAGTCTTACAGGGGCAACGAGCAGTACTTC | CASSESYRGNEQYF
TRBD1 | TRBJ1-5 | TRBV24-1 | - | TGTGCCACCAGTGATAAGCAGGGGGGCAATCAGCCCCAGCATTTT | CATSDKQGGNQPQHF